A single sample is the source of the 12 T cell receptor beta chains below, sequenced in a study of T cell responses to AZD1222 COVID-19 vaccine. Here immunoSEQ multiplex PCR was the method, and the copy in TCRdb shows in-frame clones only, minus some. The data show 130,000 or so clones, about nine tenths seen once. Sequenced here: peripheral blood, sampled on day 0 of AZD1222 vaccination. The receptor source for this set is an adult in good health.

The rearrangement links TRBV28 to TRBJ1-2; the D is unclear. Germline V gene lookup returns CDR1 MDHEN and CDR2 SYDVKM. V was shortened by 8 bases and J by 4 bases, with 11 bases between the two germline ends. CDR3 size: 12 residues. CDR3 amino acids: CASYALAYGYTF. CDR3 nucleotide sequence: TGTGCCAGCTACGCCCTCGCCTATGGCTACACCTTC.

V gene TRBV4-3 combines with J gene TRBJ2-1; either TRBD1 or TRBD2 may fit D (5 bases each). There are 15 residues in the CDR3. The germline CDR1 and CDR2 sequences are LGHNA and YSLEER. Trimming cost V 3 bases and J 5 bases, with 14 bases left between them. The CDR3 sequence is CASSQRDGLNNEQFF. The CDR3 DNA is TGCGCCAGCAGCCAGAGGGACGGACTGAACAATGAGCAGTTCTTC.

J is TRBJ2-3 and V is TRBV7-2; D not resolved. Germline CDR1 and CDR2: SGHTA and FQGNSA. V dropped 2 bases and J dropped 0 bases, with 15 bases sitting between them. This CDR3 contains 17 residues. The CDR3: CASSLPWTGLSTDTQYF. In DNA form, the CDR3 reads TGTGCCAGCAGCTTACCCTGGACGGGCTTAAGCACAGATACGCAGTATTTT.

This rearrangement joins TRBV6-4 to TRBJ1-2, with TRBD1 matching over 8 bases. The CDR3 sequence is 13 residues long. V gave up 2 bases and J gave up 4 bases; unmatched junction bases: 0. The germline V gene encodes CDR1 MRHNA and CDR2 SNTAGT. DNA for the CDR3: TGTGCCAGCAGTGACGGACAGGGCTATGGCTACACCTTC. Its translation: CASSDGQGYGYTF.

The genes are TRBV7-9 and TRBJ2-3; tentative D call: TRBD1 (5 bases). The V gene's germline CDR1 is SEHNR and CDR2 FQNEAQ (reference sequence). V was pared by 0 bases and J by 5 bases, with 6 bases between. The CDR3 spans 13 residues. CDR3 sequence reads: CASSLAGEDTQYF. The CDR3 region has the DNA TGTGCCAGCAGCTTAGCAGGGGAAGATACGCAGTATTTT.

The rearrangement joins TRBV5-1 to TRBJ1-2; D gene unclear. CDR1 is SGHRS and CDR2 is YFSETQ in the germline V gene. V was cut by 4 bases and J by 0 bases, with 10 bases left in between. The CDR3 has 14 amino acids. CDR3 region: CASSNRDSNYGYTF. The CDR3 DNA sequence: TGCGCCAGCAGCAACCGAGATTCTAACTATGGCTACACCTTC.

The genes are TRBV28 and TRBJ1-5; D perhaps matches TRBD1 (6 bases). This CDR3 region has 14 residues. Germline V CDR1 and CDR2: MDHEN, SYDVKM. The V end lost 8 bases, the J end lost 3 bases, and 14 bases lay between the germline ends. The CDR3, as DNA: TGTGCCAGCGCTAATAACAGGGCCAATCAGCCCCAGCATTTT. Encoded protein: CASANNRANQPQHF. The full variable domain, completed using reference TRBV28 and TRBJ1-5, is DVKVTQSSRYLVKRTGEKVFLECVQDMDHENMFWYRQDPGLGLRLIYFSYDVKMKEKGDIPEGYSVSREKKERFSLILESASTNQTSMYLCASANNRANQPQHFGDGTRLSIL.

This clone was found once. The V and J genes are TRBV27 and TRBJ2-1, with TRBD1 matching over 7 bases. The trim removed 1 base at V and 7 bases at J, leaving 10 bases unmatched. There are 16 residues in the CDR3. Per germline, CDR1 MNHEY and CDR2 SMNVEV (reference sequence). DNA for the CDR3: TGTGCCAGCAGTTTATTTGGCCAGGGCAGGGGGAATGAGCAGTTCTTC. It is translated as CASSLFGQGRGNEQFF.

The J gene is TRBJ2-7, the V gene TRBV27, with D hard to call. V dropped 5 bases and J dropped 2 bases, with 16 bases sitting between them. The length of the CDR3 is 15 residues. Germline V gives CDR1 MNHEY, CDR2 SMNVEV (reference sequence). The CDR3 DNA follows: TGTGCCAGCAGTCTAACTTCCACGATGGCCTACGAGCAGTACTTC. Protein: CASSLTSTMAYEQYF.

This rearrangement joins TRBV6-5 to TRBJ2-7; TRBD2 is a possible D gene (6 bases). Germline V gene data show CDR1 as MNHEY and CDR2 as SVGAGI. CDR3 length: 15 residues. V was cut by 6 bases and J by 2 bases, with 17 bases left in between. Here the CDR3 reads CASSDPERATYEQYF. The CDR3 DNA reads TGTGCCAGCAGCGACCCCGAGCGGGCGACCTACGAGCAGTACTTC.

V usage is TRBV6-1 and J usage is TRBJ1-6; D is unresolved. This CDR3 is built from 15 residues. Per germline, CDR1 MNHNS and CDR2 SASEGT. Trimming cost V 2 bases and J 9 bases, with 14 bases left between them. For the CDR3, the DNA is TGTGCCAGCAGTGAATATAACCTCCCGGGTTCACCCCTCCACTTT. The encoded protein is CASSEYNLPGSPLHF.

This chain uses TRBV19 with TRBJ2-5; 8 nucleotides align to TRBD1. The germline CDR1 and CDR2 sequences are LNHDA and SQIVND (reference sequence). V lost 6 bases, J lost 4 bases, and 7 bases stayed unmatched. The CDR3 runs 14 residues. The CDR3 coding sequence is TGTGCCAGTAGCCCCAGGGGGCTCTCAGAGACCCAGTACTTC. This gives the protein CASSPRGLSETQYF.